This is a list of T cell receptor beta chains from one sample in a study of shared clonotypes between healthy human individuals. This table comes from immunoSEQ multiplex PCR, and its TCRdb copy is limited to in-frame clones, with some not included. Of 2 million to 2.5 million clones listed, almost 96% were seen once; the top ten hold about 0.13%. The sequenced sample consisted of naive CD4+ T cells sorted from blood. These receptors all come from a young man in good health. The CDR3 runs from the conserved cysteine through the conserved F or W. D genes are given only for firm matches. The listing skips clone size in some rows; elsewhere it reads once, few, many or a size class.

>TRBV5-6|.|.|TRBJ1-4
TGTGCCAGCAGCTTGGGCCCAAATGAAAAACTGTTTTTT
CASSLGPNEKLFF
>TRBV5-1|.|.|TRBJ2-3
TGCGCCAGCAAGCGAGTCTCAGATACGCAGTATTTT
CASKRVSDTQYF
>TRBV30|.|.|TRBJ1-2
TGTGCCTGGAACTTGAATAACTATGGCTACACCTTC
CAWNLNNYGYTF
>TRBV7-2|.|.|TRBJ2-7
TGTGCCAGCAGCTCGCTCTACGAGCAGTACTTC
CASSSLYEQYF
>TRBV7-6|.|once|TRBJ2-2
TGTGCCAGCCGGGACGGCACTTACACCGGGGAGCTGTTTTTT
CASRDGTYTGELFF
>TRBV29-1|TRBD2|.|TRBJ2-5
TGCAGCGTTCGTGTTCTGGGCGGGGGGGCCGATACCATGGGGACCCAGTACTTC
CSVRVLGGGADTMGTQYF
>TRBV5-1|TRBD2|.|TRBJ2-7
TGCGCCAGCAGCTTGAGAAGCCCGACTAGCCTGGCCTCCTACGAGCAGTACTTC
CASSLRSPTSLASYEQYF
>TRBV11-2|TRBD1|.|TRBJ2-2
TGTGCCAGCAGCTTAGAGACGGACAGGCCGAGCGGGGAGCTGTTTTTT
CASSLETDRPSGELFF
>TRBV6-5|.|.|TRBJ1-2
TGTGCCAGCAGTACCCTAGGGGGTAATGGCTACACCTTC
CASSTLGGNGYTF
>TRBV11-3|.|.|TRBJ2-3
TGTGCCAGCAGCTCCGGTAGGGGGGCCACAGATACGCAGTATTTT
CASSSGRGATDTQYF
>TRBV6-1|TRBD2|.|TRBJ2-1
TGTGCCAGCAGTGGCCTAGCGGGGTTCTACAATGAGCAGTTCTTC
CASSGLAGFYNEQFF
>TRBV21-1|.|.|TRBJ2-7
TGTGCCAGCAGCATAAACAGGGGAGCCTACGAGCAGTACTTC
CASSINRGAYEQYF
>TRBV5-1|.|.|TRBJ2-1
TGCGCCAGCAGCTTGGCCGGGGGCTCGGGGGAGCAGTTCTTC
CASSLAGGSGEQFF
>TRBV21-1|.|.|TRBJ1-2
TGTGCCAGCAGCCCCCCTGGAGGTTCCGGCTACACCTTC
CASSPPGGSGYTF
>TRBV5-4|.|.|TRBJ1-6
TGTGCCAGCAGCTTAGATAGCTCCTATAATTCACCCCTCCACTTT
CASSLDSSYNSPLHF
>TRBV27|.|.|TRBJ1-5
TGTGCCAGCAGTCCCACTTCTGGGAGCAATCAGCCCCAGCATTTT
CASSPTSGSNQPQHF
>TRBV29-1|.|.|TRBJ1-1
TGCAGCGTGGTGGAGGGGACCCCTTTCTTT
CSVVEGTPFF
>TRBV7-9|TRBD2|.|TRBJ2-2
TGTGCCAGCAGCCCCGGACTAGCGGGGGCCACCGGGGAGCTGTTTTTT
CASSPGLAGATGELFF
>TRBV30|TRBD1|.|TRBJ1-1
TGTGCCTGGAGTCGCTCCGGGACAGCCAAAAACACTGAAGCTTTCTTT
CAWSRSGTAKNTEAFF
>TRBV30|TRBD2|.|TRBJ2-3
TGTGCCTGGACCCTACTAGCGGGAGGGCCAGATACGCAGTATTTT
CAWTLLAGGPDTQYF
>TRBV7-9|TRBD1|.|TRBJ2-1
TGTGCCAGCAGCTCACCGGGACAGGGCATTTCTAGGCAGTTCTTC
CASSSPGQGISRQFF
>TRBV27|.|once|TRBJ2-4
TGTGCCAGCAGTTTATCTCAGGGCGCGCTAGCCAAAAACATTCAGTACTTC
CASSLSQGALAKNIQYF
>TRBV14|TRBD2|.|TRBJ2-1
TGTGCCAGCAGCCAATTCCTAGCGGGAGTAGCGGGCAATGAGCAGTTCTTC
CASSQFLAGVAGNEQFF
>TRBV5-1|TRBD1|.|TRBJ2-3
TGCGCCAGCAGCTTGGGAACAGGGGCGAGCACAGATACGCAGTATTTT
CASSLGTGASTDTQYF
>TRBV7-9|.|.|TRBJ1-4
TGTGCCAGCAGCTTAGGGGGAGGGATTAATGAAAAACTGTTTTTT
CASSLGGGINEKLFF
>TRBV5-1|.|.|TRBJ2-5
TGCGCCAGCAGCTTTTCCCCGGCCCAAGAGACCCAGTACTTC
CASSFSPAQETQYF
>TRBV11-2|.|.|TRBJ2-5
TGTGCCAGCAGCCCGACAGGGAGGTTACAAGAGACCCAGTACTTC
CASSPTGRLQETQYF
>TRBV5-1|.|.|TRBJ2-3
TGCGCCAGCAGCTTGGGAGCGGTCACAGATACGCAGTATTTT
CASSLGAVTDTQYF
>TRBV5-1|TRBD1|.|TRBJ2-1
TGCGCCAGCAGCTTAGGGACAGGGGGCAGGGGCTCCTACAATGAGCAGTTCTTC
CASSLGTGGRGSYNEQFF
>TRBV30|TRBD2|.|TRBJ2-1
TGTGCCTCCTCTAGCGGGGGTCCCAATGAGCAGTTCTTC
CASSSGGPNEQFF
>TRBV28|TRBD1|once|TRBJ1-5
TGTGCCAGCAGTTCGGGACAGGGGGCGGAACAGCCCCAGCATTTT
CASSSGQGAEQPQHF
>TRBV18|.|.|TRBJ2-5
TGTGCCAGCTCACCACCTTTCCAAGAGACCCAGTACTTC
CASSPPFQETQYF
>TRBV6-6|.|.|TRBJ2-2
TGTGCCAGCAGTTTCCGACAGACCGGGGAGCTGTTTTTT
CASSFRQTGELFF
>TRBV6-1|TRBD1|.|TRBJ2-7
TGTGCCAGCAGTGACCCGGGACAGTCCTACGAGCAGTACTTC
CASSDPGQSYEQYF
>TRBV5-4|.|.|TRBJ2-5
TGTGCCAGCAGCTTGACGGGCAGCCAAGAGACCCAGTACTTC
CASSLTGSQETQYF
>TRBV5-8|.|.|TRBJ2-3
TGTGCCAGCAGCTTGGGTAGGACGTGGGGGTCGCACACAGATACGCAGTATTTT
CASSLGRTWGSHTDTQYF
>TRBV28|.|.|TRBJ1-2
TGTGCCAGCAGTTTGGGGACAAAAAACTATGGCTACACCTTC
CASSLGTKNYGYTF
>TRBV6-1|.|.|TRBJ1-1
TGTGCCAGCAGTGACAGGGAAGAGACTGAAGCTTTCTTT
CASSDREETEAFF
>TRBV2|.|.|TRBJ1-1
TGTGCCAGCAACCGAGAACTGCAAGCTTTCTTT
CASNRELQAFF
>TRBV6-6|.|.|TRBJ2-2
TGTGCCAGCAGTTACAGAGGGGCGGGGAACACCGGGGAGCTGTTTTTT
CASSYRGAGNTGELFF
>TRBV30|TRBD1|.|TRBJ2-2
TGTGCCTGGACGTGGCGGTCAGGGGGCACCGGGGAGCTGTTTTTT
CAWTWRSGGTGELFF
>TRBV7-2|TRBD1|.|TRBJ2-2
TGTGCCAGCAGCTTAAGTTCCGGGACAGGGCCAGCCGGGGAGCTGTTTTTT
CASSLSSGTGPAGELFF
>TRBV6-1|.|.|TRBJ2-7
TGTGCCAGCAGTGAAGTGGGAGGTCCCTACGAGCAGTACTTC
CASSEVGGPYEQYF
>TRBV5-1|.|.|TRBJ2-5
TGCGCCAGCAGCTTGGGGGGTACCCAGTACTTC
CASSLGGTQYF
>TRBV4-2|.|.|TRBJ2-2
TGTGCCAGCAGCCAAACTGGAGGGGACAACGGGGAGCTGTTTTTT
CASSQTGGDNGELFF
>TRBV2|TRBD2|.|TRBJ2-2
TGTGCCAGCAGTCTAGCGGAGCCCGGGGAGCTGTTTTTT
CASSLAEPGELFF
>TRBV4-1|TRBD1|.|TRBJ1-3
TGCGCCAGCAGCCAAGAAGGAGGACAGGCTGGAAACACCATATATTTT
CASSQEGGQAGNTIYF
>TRBV19|.|.|TRBJ2-6
TGTGCCAGTAGTATTTTTGACTCTGGGGCCAACGTCCTGACTTTC
CASSIFDSGANVLTF
>TRBV7-2|.|.|TRBJ2-1
TGTGCCAGCAGTAGGGCGGACGGCCCCTACAATGAGCAGTTCTTC
CASSRADGPYNEQFF
>TRBV7-2|.|.|TRBJ2-5
TGTGCCAGCAGCCGATCTAGCGTGCAAGAGACCCAGTACTTC
CASSRSSVQETQYF